Sequencing of this T cell receptor beta chain was carried out in a study of T-cell memory formation after mild COVID-19. In this sample, this clonotype turned up a few times. The antigen is not known. TCR alpha and TCR beta cDNA libraries with sample barcodes and UMIs came from 5'RACE using constant-segment primers. A single record per CDR3 protein comes from TCRdb applying MiXCR to the 5' RACE reads. The sample gives approximately 170,000 distinct CDR3 sequences, over 10% of which show up once; 2.5% to 3.5% is in the top ten. Germline CDR1 reads SGHNT; CDR2 reads YYREEE (reference sequence). V was shortened by 1 base and J by 7 bases, with 3 bases between the two germline ends. The CDR3 is 12 amino acids. Study-level results: Pre-infection memory already had some responding clones, implying cross-reactive memory joined.

The sample taken for sequencing was PBMCs or a T cell subset sorted from them (not recorded which). This clonotype originated in a young man who had mild COVID-19 (a few samples of this study predate the infection). Cell type and time point are not known. V usage is TRBV5-4 and J usage is TRBJ1-6; D ambiguous. CDR3 sequence reads: CASSLRNSPLHF. The CDR3 nucleotides are TGTGCCAGCAGCTTGAGGAATTCACCCCTCCACTTT.